Sequencing of this T cell receptor (beta chain) was carried out in a study of blood T cells in healthy people across ages. Findings of the study overall: Researchers said unsorted PBMCs prevented a conclusive naive versus antigen-experienced comparison. There was no known CMV status for donors, so expanded clonotype changes were possibly confounded.

The authors ran a second PCR of 7 to 11 cycles using a sample-barcoded 5' primer and a J-beta primer mix. A template-switch adaptor containing 12 random nucleotides labeled each cDNA molecule. Each sample yielded at least 3 million CDR3-containing paired-end reads. TCRdb re-analysed the 5' RACE reads in MiXCR, keeping a single row per CDR3 protein. The data contain roughly 1,000,000 distinct CDR3 sequences, 20% to 25% of them seen just once; the ten biggest clones take up approximately 0.7%. The CDR3 has 16 amino acids. Germline V gene lookup returns CDR1 SGHDT and CDR2 YYEEEE. V gave up 0 bases and J gave up 0 bases, with 11 bases separating them. About this clonotype: Its antigen is as yet unknown.

The same data also went into a second study, on T cells of mothers and their children.

This TCR was sampled from a girl aged 2 to 9 in good health. The rearrangement joins TRBV5-6 to TRBJ2-3, with D possibly matching TRBD2 (5 bases). Sample: blood. CDR3 loop: CASSLGSGISTDTQYF. The CDR3 bases are TGTGCCAGCAGCTTGGGGTCCGGGATAAGCACAGATACGCAGTATTTT.